This TCR beta chain was captured in a study of shared clonotypes between healthy human individuals. This clone was found once. As yet, its antigen is unknown. Germline CDR1 and CDR2: MDHEN and SYDVKM. There are 14 residues in the CDR3. V lost 3 bases and J 1 base, leaving 9 bases between the germline ends. Measured with immunoSEQ multiplex PCR; TCRdb has only the in-frame clones, and not every one. The sample holds around 2.5 million clones; 93% are singletons and the top ten take roughly 0.36%. All donors were Caucasian adults living in Nashville, Tennessee. Regarding the study as a whole: Against clonotypes common to all four donors, non-shared ones had lower generation probabilities.

The source material was naive CD4+ T cells from PBMCs. The subset is: CD45RA+ positively selected. The rearrangement joins TRBV28 to TRBJ1-2, with a weak D call TRBD1 (5 bases). This clonotype was sampled from a young man in good health. Some clones in this sample may be carry-over from other donors' samples. CDR3 loop: CASSFKGFNYGYTF. CDR3 coding DNA: TGTGCCAGCAGTTTTAAGGGGTTTAACTATGGCTACACCTTC.